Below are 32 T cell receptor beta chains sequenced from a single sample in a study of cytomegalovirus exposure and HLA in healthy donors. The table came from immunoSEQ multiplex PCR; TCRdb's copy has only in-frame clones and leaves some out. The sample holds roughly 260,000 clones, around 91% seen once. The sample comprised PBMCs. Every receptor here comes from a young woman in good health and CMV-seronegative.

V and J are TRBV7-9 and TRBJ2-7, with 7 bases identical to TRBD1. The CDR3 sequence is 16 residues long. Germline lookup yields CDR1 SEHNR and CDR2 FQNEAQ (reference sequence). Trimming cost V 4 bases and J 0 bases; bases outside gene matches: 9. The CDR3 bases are TGTGCCAGCAGCTACGACAGGGAGAAGGGCTCCTACGAGCAGTACGTC. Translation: CASSYDREKGSYEQYV.

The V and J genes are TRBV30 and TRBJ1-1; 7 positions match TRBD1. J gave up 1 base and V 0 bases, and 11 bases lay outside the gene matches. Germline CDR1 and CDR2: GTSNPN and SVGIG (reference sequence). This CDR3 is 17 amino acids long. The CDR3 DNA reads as TGTGCCTGGAGTGTACCCCAGCAGGGGGGCAGGAACACTGAAGCTTTCTTT. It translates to CAWSVPQQGGRNTEAFF.

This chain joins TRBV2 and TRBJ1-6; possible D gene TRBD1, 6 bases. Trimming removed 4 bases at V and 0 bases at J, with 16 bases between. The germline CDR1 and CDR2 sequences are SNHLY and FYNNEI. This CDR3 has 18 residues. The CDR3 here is CASSVYREGSSYNSPLHF. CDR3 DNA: TGTGCCAGCAGTGTCTACAGGGAAGGAAGCTCCTATAATTCACCCCTCCACTTT. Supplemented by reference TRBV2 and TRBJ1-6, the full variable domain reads EPEVTQTPSHQVTQMGQEVILRCVPISNHLYFYWYRQILGQKVEFLVSFYNNEISEKSEIFDDQFSVERPDGSNFTLKIRSTKLEDSAMYFCASSVYREGSSYNSPLHFGNGTRLTVT.

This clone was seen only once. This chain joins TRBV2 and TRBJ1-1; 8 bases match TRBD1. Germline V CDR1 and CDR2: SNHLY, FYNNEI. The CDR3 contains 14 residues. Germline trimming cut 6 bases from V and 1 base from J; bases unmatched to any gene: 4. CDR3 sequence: CASRAGTGNTEAFF. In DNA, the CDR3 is TGTGCCAGCAGAGCCGGGACAGGGAACACTGAAGCTTTCTTT.

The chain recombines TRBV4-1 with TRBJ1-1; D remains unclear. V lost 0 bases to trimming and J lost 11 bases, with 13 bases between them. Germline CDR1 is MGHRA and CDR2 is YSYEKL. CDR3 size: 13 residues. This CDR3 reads CASSQDSNRRAFF. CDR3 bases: TGCGCCAGCAGCCAAGACAGCAATAGGAGGGCTTTCTTT.

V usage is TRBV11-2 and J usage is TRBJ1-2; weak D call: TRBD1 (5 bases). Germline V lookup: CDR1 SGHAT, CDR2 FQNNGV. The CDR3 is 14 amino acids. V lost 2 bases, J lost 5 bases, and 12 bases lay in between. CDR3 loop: CASSLQGARYGYTF. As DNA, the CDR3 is TGTGCCAGCAGCTTACAAGGGGCGAGATATGGCTACACCTTC.

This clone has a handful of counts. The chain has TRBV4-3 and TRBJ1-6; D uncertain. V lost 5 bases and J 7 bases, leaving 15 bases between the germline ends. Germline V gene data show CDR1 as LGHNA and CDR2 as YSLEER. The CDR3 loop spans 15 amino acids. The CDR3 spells CASSVRTEGNSPLHF. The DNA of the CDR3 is TGCGCCAGCAGCGTACGGACGGAGGGCAATTCACCCCTCCACTTT.

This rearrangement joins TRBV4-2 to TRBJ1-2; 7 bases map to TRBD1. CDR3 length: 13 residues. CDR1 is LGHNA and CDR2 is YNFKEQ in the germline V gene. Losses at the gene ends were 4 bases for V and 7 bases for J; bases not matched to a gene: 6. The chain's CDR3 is CASSLTGEPGYTF. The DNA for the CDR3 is TGTGCCAGCAGCCTAACAGGGGAGCCTGGCTACACCTTC.

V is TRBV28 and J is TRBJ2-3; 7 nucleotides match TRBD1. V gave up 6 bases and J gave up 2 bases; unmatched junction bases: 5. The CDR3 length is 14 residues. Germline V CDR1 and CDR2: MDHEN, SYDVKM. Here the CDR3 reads CASSPGQSTDTQYF. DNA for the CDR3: TGTGCCAGCAGCCCGGGACAGTCCACAGATACGCAGTATTTT.

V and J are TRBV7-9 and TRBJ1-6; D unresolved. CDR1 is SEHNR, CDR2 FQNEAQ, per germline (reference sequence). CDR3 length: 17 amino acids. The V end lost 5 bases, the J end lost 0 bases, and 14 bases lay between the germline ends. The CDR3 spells CASSPTKGVSYNSPLHF. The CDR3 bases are TGTGCCAGCAGCCCCACAAAGGGAGTCTCCTATAATTCACCCCTCCACTTT. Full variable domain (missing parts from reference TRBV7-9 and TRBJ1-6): DTGVSQNPRHKITKRGQNVTFRCDPISEHNRLYWYRQTLGQGPEFLTYFQNEAQLEKSRLLSDRFSAERPKGSFSTLEIQRTEQGDSAMYLCASSPTKGVSYNSPLHFGNGTRLTVT.

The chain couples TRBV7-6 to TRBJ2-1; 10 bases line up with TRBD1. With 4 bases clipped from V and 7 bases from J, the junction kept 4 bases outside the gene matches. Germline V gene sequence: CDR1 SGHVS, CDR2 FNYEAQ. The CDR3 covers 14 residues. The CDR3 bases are TGTGCCAGCAGCTCTAGGACAGGGGGGAATGAGCAGTTCTTC. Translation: CASSSRTGGNEQFF.

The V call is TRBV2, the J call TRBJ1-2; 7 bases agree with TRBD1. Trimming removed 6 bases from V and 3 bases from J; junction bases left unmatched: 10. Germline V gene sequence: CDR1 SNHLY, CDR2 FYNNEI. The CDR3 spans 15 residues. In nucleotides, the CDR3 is TGTGCCAGCAGAGAAAAGGGGGCGGTTTACTATGGCTACACCTTC. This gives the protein CASREKGAVYYGYTF.

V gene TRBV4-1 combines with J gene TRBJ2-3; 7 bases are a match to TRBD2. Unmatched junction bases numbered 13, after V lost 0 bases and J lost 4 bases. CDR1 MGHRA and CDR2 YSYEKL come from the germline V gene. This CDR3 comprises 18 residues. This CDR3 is CASSQDLWSAGEADTQYF. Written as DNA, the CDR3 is TGCGCCAGCAGCCAAGATCTATGGTCGGCGGGGGAAGCAGATACGCAGTATTTT.

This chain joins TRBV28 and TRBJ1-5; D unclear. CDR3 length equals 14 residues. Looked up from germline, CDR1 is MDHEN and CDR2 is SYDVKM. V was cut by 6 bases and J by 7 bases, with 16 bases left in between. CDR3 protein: CASSPGLHGQPQHF. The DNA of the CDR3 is TGTGCCAGCAGCCCCGGACTCCACGGACAGCCCCAGCATTTT.

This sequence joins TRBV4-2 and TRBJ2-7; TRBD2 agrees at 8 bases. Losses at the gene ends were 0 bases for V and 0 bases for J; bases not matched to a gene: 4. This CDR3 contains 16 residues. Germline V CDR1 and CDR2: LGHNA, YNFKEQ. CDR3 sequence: CASSQDAGGSSYEQYV. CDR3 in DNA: TGTGCCAGCAGCCAAGACGCGGGGGGAAGCTCCTACGAGCAGTACGTC.

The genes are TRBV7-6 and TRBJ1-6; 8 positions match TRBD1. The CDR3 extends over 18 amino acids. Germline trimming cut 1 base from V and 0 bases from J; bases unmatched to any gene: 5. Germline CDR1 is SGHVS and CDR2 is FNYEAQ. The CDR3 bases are TGTGCCAGCAGCTTAGTCGCAGGGGGCGCCTCCTATAATTCACCCCTCCACTTT. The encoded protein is CASSLVAGGASYNSPLHF.

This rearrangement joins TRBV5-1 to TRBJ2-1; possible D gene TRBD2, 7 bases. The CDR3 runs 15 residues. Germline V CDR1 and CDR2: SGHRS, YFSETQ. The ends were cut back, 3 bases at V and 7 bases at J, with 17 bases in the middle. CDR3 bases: TGCGCCAGCAGCTCCGCGGGGGCGCTGGGGAATGAGCAGTTCTTC. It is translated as CASSSAGALGNEQFF.

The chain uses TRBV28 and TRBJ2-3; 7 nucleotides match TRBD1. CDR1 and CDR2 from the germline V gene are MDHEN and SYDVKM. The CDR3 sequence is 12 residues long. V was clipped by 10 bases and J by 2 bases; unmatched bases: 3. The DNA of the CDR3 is TGTGCCAACAGGGGCAACACAGATACGCAGTATTTT. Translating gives CANRGNTDTQYF.

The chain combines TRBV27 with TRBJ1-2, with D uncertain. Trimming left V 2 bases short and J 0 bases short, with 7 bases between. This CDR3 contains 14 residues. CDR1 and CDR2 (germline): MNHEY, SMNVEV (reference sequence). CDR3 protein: CASSLIGANYGYTF. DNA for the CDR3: TGTGCCAGCAGTTTAATAGGAGCTAACTATGGCTACACCTTC.

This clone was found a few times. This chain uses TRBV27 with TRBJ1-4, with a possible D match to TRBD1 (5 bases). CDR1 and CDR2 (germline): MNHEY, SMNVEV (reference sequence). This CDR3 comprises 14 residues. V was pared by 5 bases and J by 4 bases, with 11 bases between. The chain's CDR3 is CASSPDSYNEKLFF. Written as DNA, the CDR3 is TGTGCCAGCAGTCCCGACAGCTATAATGAAAAACTGTTTTTT.

The CDR3 sequence is CASSYSILPEAFF. For the CDR3, the DNA is TGTGCCAGCAGCTACTCCATATTACCAGAAGCTTTCTTT. The chain couples TRBV2 to TRBJ1-1; D ambiguous. Germline V gene data show CDR1 as SNHLY and CDR2 as FYNNEI. The V and J ends lost 6 bases and 8 bases respectively, with 16 bases between them. CDR3 length: 13 residues.

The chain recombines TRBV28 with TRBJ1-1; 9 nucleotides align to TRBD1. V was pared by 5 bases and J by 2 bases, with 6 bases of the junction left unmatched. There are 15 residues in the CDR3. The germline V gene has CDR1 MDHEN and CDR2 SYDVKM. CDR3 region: CASSPQGQGNTEAFF. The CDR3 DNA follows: TGTGCCAGCAGTCCACAGGGACAGGGCAACACTGAAGCTTTCTTT.

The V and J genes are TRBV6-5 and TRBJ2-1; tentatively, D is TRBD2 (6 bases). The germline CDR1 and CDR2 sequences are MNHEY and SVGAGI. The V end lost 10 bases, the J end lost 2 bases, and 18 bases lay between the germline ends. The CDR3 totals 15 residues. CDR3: CATRVGGVAYNEQFF. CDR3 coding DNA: TGTGCCACCCGCGTCGGCGGGGTAGCCTACAATGAGCAGTTCTTC.

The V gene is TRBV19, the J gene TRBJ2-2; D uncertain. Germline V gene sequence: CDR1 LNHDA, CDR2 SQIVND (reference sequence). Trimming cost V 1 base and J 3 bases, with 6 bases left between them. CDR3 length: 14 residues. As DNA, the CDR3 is TGTGCCAGTAGTATAGCGTCCTACACCGGGGAGCTGTTTTTT. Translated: CASSIASYTGELFF.

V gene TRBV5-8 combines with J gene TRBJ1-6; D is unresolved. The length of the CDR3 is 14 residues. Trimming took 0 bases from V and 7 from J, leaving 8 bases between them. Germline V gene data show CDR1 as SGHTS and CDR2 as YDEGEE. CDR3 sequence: CASSLARGNSPLHF. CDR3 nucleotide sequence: TGTGCCAGCAGCTTGGCCCGGGGAAATTCACCCCTCCACTTT.

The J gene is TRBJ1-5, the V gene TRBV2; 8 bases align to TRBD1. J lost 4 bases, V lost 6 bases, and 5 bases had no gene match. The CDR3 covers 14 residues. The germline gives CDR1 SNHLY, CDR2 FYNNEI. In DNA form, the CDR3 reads TGTGCCAGCAGGTCCACAGGGGGAAATCAGCCCCAGCATTTT. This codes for CASRSTGGNQPQHF.

DNA for the CDR3: TGTGCCAGCAGTTTATCGCGACAGGGGATTCGCTACACCTTC. This sequence encodes CASSLSRQGIRYTF. J is TRBJ1-2 and V is TRBV28, with 8 bases lining up with TRBD1. The CDR3 extends over 14 amino acids. J gave up 9 bases and V 1 base, and 7 bases lay outside the gene matches. Germline V gene data show CDR1 as MDHEN and CDR2 as SYDVKM.

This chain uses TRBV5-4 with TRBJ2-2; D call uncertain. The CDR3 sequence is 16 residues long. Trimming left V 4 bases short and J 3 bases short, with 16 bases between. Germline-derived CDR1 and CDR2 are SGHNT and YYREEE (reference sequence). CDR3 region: CASSTSKDGYTGELFF. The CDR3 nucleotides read TGTGCCAGCAGCACCTCAAAAGACGGGTACACCGGGGAGCTGTTTTTT.

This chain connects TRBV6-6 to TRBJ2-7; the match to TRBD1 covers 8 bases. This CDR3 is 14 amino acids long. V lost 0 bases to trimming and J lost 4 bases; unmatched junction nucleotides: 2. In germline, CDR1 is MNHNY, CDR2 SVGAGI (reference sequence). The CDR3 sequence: CASSYSGQEYEQYV. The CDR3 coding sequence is TGTGCCAGCAGTTACTCGGGACAGGAGTACGAGCAGTACGTC.

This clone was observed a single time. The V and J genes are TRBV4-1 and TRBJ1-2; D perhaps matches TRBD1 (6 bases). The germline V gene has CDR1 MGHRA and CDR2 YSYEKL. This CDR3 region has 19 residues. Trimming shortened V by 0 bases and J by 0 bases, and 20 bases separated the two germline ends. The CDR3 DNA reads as TGCGCCAGCAGCCAAGATTCGAGTAGTTGGGCAGGGGCTAACTATGGCTACACCTTC. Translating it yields CASSQDSSSWAGANYGYTF.

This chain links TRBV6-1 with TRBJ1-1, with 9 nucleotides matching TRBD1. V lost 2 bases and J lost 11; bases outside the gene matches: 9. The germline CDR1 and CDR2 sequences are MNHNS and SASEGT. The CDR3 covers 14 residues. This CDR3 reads CASSEPGTGRSAFF. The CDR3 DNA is TGTGCCAGCAGTGAACCCGGGACAGGGCGGTCGGCTTTCTTT.

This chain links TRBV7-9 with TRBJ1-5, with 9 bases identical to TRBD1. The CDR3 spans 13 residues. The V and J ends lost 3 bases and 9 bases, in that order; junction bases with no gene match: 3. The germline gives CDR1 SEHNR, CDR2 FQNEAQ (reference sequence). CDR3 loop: CASSLGQGRPQHF. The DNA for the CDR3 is TGTGCCAGCAGCTTGGGACAGGGACGGCCCCAGCATTTT. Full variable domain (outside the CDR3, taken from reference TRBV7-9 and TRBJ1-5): DTGVSQNPRHKITKRGQNVTFRCDPISEHNRLYWYRQTLGQGPEFLTYFQNEAQLEKSRLLSDRFSAERPKGSFSTLEIQRTEQGDSAMYLCASSLGQGRPQHFGDGTRLSIL.